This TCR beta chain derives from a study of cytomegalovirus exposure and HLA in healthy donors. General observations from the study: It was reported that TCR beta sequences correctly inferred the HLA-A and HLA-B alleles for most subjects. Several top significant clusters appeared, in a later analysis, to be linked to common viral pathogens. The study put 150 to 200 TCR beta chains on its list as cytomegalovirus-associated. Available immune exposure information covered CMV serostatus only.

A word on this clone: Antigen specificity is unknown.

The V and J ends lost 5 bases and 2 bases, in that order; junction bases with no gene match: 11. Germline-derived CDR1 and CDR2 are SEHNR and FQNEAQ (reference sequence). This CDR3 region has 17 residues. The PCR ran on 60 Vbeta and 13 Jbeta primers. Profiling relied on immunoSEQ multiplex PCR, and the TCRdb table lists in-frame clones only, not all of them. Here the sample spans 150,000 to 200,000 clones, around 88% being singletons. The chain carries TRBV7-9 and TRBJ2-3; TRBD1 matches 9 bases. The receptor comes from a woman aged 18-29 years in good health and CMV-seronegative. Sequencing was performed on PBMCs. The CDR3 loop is CASSRFLQGAITDTQYF. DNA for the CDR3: TGTGCCAGCAGCCGATTTCTACAGGGGGCCATCACAGATACGCAGTATTTT.